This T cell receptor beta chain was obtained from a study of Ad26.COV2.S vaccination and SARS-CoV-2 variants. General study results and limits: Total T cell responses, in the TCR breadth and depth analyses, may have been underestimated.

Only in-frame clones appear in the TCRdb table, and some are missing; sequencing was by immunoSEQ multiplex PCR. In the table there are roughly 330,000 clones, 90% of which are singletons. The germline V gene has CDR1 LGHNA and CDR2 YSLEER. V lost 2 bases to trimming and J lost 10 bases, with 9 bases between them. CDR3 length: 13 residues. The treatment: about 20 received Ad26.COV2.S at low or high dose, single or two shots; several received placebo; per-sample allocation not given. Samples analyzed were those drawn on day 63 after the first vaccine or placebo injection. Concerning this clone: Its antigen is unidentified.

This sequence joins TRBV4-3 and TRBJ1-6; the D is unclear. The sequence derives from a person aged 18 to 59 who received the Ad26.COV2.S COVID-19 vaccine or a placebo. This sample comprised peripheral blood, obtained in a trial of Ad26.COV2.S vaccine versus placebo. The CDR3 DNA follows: TGCGCCAGCAGCCAACAGGTAGAATCACCCCTCCACTTT. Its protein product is CASSQQVESPLHF.